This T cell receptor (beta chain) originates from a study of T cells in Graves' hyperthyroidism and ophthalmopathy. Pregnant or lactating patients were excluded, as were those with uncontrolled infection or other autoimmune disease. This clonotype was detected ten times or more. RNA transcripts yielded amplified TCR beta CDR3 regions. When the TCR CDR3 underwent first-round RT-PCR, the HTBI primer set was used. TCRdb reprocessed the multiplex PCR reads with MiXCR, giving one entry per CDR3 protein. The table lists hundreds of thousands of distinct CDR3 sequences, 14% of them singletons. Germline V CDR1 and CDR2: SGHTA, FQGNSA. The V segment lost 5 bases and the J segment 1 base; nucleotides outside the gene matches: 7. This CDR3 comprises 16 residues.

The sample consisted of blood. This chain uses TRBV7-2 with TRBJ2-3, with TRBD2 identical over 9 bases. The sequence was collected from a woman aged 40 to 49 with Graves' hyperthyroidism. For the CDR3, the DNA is TGTGCCAGCAGCGTCAATGCGGGAGGGGGCACAGATACGCAGTATTTT. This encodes CASSVNAGGGTDTQYF.